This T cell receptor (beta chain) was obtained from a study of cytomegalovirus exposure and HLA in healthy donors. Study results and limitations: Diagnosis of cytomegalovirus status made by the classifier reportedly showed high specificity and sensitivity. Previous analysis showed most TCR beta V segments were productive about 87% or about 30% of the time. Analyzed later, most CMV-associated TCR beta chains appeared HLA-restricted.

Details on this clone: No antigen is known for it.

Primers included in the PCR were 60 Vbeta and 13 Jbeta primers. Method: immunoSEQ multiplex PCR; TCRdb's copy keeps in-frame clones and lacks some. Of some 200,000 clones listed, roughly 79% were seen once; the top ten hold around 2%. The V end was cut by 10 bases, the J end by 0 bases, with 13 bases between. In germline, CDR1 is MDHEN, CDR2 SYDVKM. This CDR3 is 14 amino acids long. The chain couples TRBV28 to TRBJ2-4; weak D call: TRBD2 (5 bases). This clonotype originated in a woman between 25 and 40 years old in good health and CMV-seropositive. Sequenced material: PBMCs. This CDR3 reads CAIEGTLAKNIQYF. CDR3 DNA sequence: TGTGCCATCGAGGGAACACTAGCCAAAAACATTCAGTACTTC.